This T cell receptor (beta chain) was recovered during a study of human T cells and chemical hapten exposure. Study-wide results and caveats: TCRs exceeding a frequency of 1 in 1000 stayed unchanged under DPC sensitization.

Time point noted: pre-sensitization, week 0. Treatment in this sample: therapeutic diphenylcyclopropenone sensitization with weekly scalp DPC. In the library, unique molecular identifiers were attached to individual cDNA molecules. Each CDR3 protein is one row after TCRdb ran MiXCR on the RACE reads. The sample has about 120,000 distinct CDR3 sequences, about 13% seen once; the top ten hold about 3%. V dropped 1 base and J dropped 6 bases, with 12 bases sitting between them. CDR1 LGHNA and CDR2 YSLEER come from the germline V gene. The CDR3 consists of 14 residues. Concerning this clonotype: Its antigen is not known.

The input for sequencing was whole blood, taken in connection with sensitization to the hapten diphenylcyclopropenone (DPC). The chain couples TRBV4-3 to TRBJ1-1; D unresolved. This receptor was identified in a woman younger than 35 with alopecia areata. Some clones in this sample may be carry-over from other donors' samples. CDR3 DNA: TGCGCCAGCAGCCAAGGGAGCAGAGGTGCTGAAGCTTTCTTT. Protein sequence: CASSQGSRGAEAFF.